Listed here are 26 T cell receptor beta chains from one sample, sequenced in a study of blood T cells in healthy people across ages. For the second PCR, which ran for about 7 to 11 cycles, a sample-barcoded 5' primer and a J-beta primer mix were used. In TCRdb, the 5' RACE reads were re-called with MiXCR into one record per CDR3 protein. This table has 1.8 million or so distinct CDR3 sequences, around 40% appearing once. Source material: blood. Source of these receptors: a human donor in good health.

The chain employs TRBV6-6 and TRBJ1-1, with D unclear. V lost 4 bases to trimming and J lost 1 base, with 19 bases between them. Germline V gene data show CDR1 as MNHNY and CDR2 as SVGAGI (reference sequence). The CDR3 totals 17 residues. The CDR3 loop is CASSSDDPRSGNTEAFF. CDR3 bases: TGTGCCAGCAGTTCCGATGACCCGAGGTCCGGGAACACTGAAGCTTTCTTT.

This clonotype was picked up a small number of times. The V gene is TRBV20-1, the J gene TRBJ2-1; 8 nucleotides match TRBD1. CDR3 length equals 12 residues. Germline assignment: CDR1 DFQATT and CDR2 SNEGSKA (reference sequence). The trim removed 1 base at V and 8 bases at J, leaving 1 base unmatched. Written as DNA, the CDR3 is TGCAGTGCTAGAGTACAGGGGGATGAGCAGTTCTTC. Translating gives CSARVQGDEQFF.

This clonotype was counted once. The gene calls are TRBV16 and TRBJ1-5, with D perhaps matching TRBD1 (5 bases). Germline loops: CDR1 KGHSY, CDR2 FQNENV. The ends were cut back, 2 bases at V and 4 bases at J, with 9 bases in the middle. The CDR3 loop spans 14 amino acids. In nucleotides, the CDR3 is TGTGCCAGCAGCCAAAGGCCAGGGAATCAGCCCCAGCATTTT. Protein sequence: CASSQRPGNQPQHF.

In this sample, this clonotype turned up a few times. The CDR3 protein is CASSQGRGPTYNEQFF. CDR3 bases: TGTGCCAGCAGCCAAGGGAGAGGGCCTACCTACAATGAGCAGTTCTTC. This chain joins TRBV4-2 and TRBJ2-1; TRBD2 might be the D (5 bases). This CDR3 has 16 amino acids. V gave up 1 base and J gave up 2 bases, with 12 bases separating them. Per germline, CDR1 LGHNA and CDR2 YNFKEQ.

The CDR3, as DNA: TGTGCCAGCAGCGCGGGACAGTTCACTGAAGCTTTCTTT. Translating gives CASSAGQFTEAFF. The chain uses TRBV6-4 and TRBJ1-1, with 7 bases lining up with TRBD1. The V segment lost 6 bases and the J segment 4 bases; nucleotides outside the gene matches: 5. The CDR3 runs 13 residues. Germline CDR1 is MRHNA and CDR2 is SNTAGT.

The J gene is TRBJ2-7, the V gene TRBV11-3; the D call may be TRBD1 or TRBD2 (5 bases each). Trimming shortened V by 0 bases and J by 3 bases, and 12 bases separated the two germline ends. Germline lookup yields CDR1 SGHNT and CDR2 YENEEA. This CDR3 has 15 amino acids. CDR3 in DNA: TGTGCCAGCAGCTTAGATGGGGCTAGCTTCTACGAGCAGTACTTC. Translating gives CASSLDGASFYEQYF.

The chain joins TRBV7-2 to TRBJ2-3; 7 nucleotides align to TRBD2. In germline, CDR1 is SGHTA, CDR2 FQGNSA. The CDR3 length is 18 residues. V lost 3 bases, J lost 0 bases, and 12 bases stayed unmatched. DNA of the CDR3: TGTGCCAGCAGCTTCTCTAGCGGCGGAACCGCTAGCACAGATACGCAGTATTTT. It is translated as CASSFSSGGTASTDTQYF. The whole variable domain, remainder taken from reference TRBV7-2 and TRBJ2-3, is GAGVSQSPSNKVTEKGKDVELRCDPISGHTALYWYRQSLGQGLEFLIYFQGNSAPDKSGLPSDRFSAERTGGSVSTLTIQRTQQEDSAVYLCASSFSSGGTASTDTQYFGPGTRLTVL.

This rearrangement joins TRBV3-1 to TRBJ2-7; 9 nucleotides line up with TRBD1. This CDR3 contains 16 residues. The ends lost 6 bases at V and 3 bases at J; junction bases unmatched: 12. CDR1 and CDR2 (germline): LGHDT, YNNKEL (reference sequence). Here the CDR3 DNA reads TGTGCCAGCAGTCGACAACAGGGGGCCTCCCTCTACGAGCAGTACTTC. Protein: CASSRQQGASLYEQYF.

V is TRBV5-5 and J is TRBJ2-3, with D possibly matching TRBD2 (6 bases). CDR3 length: 14 residues. CDR1 is SGHKS and CDR2 is YYEKEE in the germline V gene (reference sequence). V was cut by 5 bases and J by 2 bases, with 12 bases left in between. CDR3 sequence reads: CASSSTRNTDTQYF. DNA for the CDR3: TGTGCCAGCAGTTCGACTAGAAACACAGATACGCAGTATTTT.

This clonotype was observed a handful of times. The chain recombines TRBV5-6 with TRBJ2-1, with 11 bases fitting TRBD2. The CDR3 has 16 residues. CDR1 is SGHDT, CDR2 YYEEEE, per germline. The junction had 8 bases not matched to a gene; V was cut back by 4 bases and J by 5 bases. In nucleotides, the CDR3 is TGTGCCAGCAGCCCGGCGGGACTAGCGGCGAACAATGAGCAGTTCTTC. Translating it yields CASSPAGLAANNEQFF.

This chain uses TRBV18 with TRBJ2-7; 7 bases match TRBD1. Trimming removed 3 bases from V and 0 bases from J; junction bases left unmatched: 8. CDR3 length: 16 residues. Germline V gene lookup returns CDR1 KGHSH and CDR2 LQKENI. CDR3 sequence (DNA): TGTGCCAGCTCACCGGATGGGACAGCACTCTCCTACGAGCAGTACTTC. Residues: CASSPDGTALSYEQYF. Combining the CDR3 with reference TRBV18 and TRBJ2-7 gives the whole variable domain NAGVMQNPRHLVRRRGQEARLRCSPMKGHSHVYWYRQLPEEGLKFMVYLQKENIIDESGMPKERFSAEFPKEGPSILRIQQVVRGDSAAYFCASSPDGTALSYEQYFGPGTRLTVT.

The chain recombines TRBV5-1 with TRBJ1-6; D gene ambiguous. In germline, CDR1 is SGHRS, CDR2 YFSETQ. This CDR3 is built from 14 residues. The V end was cut by 0 bases, the J end by 7 bases, with 8 bases between. This CDR3 is CASSLVGPNSPLHF. The CDR3 DNA is TGCGCCAGCAGCTTGGTGGGCCCAAATTCACCCCTCCACTTT.

In its sample, this clonotype was seen a few times. V usage is TRBV20-1 and J usage is TRBJ2-4; perhaps TRBD1 as D (6 bases). TRBJ2-7 matches the DNA end more closely, so the J call is doubtful. The length of the CDR3 is 13 residues. Germline V CDR1 and CDR2: DFQATT, SNEGSKA (reference sequence). The CDR3 region is CSARPTGFHEQYF. The CDR3 DNA is TGCAGTGCTAGACCTACAGGGTTCCACGAGCAGTACTTC.

A word on this clonotype: A much larger clone lies a single base off, so this may be a read error. This chain connects TRBV7-6 to TRBJ2-3; 14 bases map to TRBD2. The CDR3 length is 16 residues. Germline V CDR1 and CDR2: SGHVS, FNYEAQ. V gave up 5 bases and J gave up 7 bases; unmatched junction bases: 8. The CDR3 loop is CASSAGTSGGRHTQYF. CDR3 nucleotides: TGTGCCAGCAGCGCCGGGACTAGCGGGGGTCGTCATACGCAGTATTTT. Drawing the rest from reference TRBV7-6 and TRBJ2-3, the complete variable domain is GAGVSQSPRYKVTKRGQDVALRCDPISGHVSLYWYRQALGQGPEFLTYFNYEAQQDKSGLPNDRFSAERPEGSISTLTIQRTEQRDSAMYRCASSAGTSGGRHTQYFGPGTRLTVL.

This sequence joins TRBV24-1 and TRBJ2-6, with D tentatively TRBD1 (6 bases). The germline V gene encodes CDR1 KGHDR and CDR2 SFDVKD. This CDR3 comprises 18 residues. Trimming pared 9 bases from V and 0 bases from J, leaving 20 bases between. The CDR3 here is CATLDSRPILSGANVLTF. The CDR3 coding sequence is TGTGCCACCCTGGACAGTCGACCAATCCTCTCTGGGGCCAACGTCCTGACTTTC.

J is TRBJ2-5 and V is TRBV4-1; D may be TRBD1 (7 bases). Germline V gene sequence: CDR1 MGHRA, CDR2 YSYEKL. This CDR3 contains 16 residues. Trimming removed 0 bases at V and 2 bases at J, with 13 bases between. The CDR3 nucleotides are TGCGCCAGCAGCCAAGAGGAGGGGGCAGGGCAAGAGACCCAGTACTTC. It specifies CASSQEEGAGQETQYF.

The table lists this clonotype with a few counts. The gene calls are TRBV4-3 and TRBJ1-2; maybe TRBD1 (5 bases). Germline V gene lookup returns CDR1 LGHNA and CDR2 YSLEER. The V and J ends lost 0 bases and 4 bases respectively, with 12 bases between them. This CDR3 region has 15 residues. The CDR3 reads CASSQDGKGLYGYTF. The CDR3 DNA sequence: TGCGCCAGCAGCCAAGATGGGAAGGGGCTCTATGGCTACACCTTC.

V usage is TRBV12-3 or TRBV12-4 and J usage is TRBJ2-5; D remains ambiguous. The CDR3 extends over 13 amino acids. Between the trimmed V and J ends, which lost 3 bases and 11 bases, there was a span of 16 bases. The CDR3 here is CASSFSRTQEQYF. CDR3 sequence (DNA): TGTGCCAGCAGTTTTTCCAGAACCCAAGAGCAGTACTTC.

This clonotype was seen a few times. The chain employs TRBV4-3 and TRBJ2-5, with 7 nucleotides matching TRBD1. Judging by the DNA end, TRBJ2-1 fits better; the J call may be wrong. CDR3 length: 15 amino acids. The germline gives CDR1 LGHNA, CDR2 YSLEER. This CDR3 is CASSQVWTGQETQFF. The CDR3 DNA reads as TGCGCCAGCAGCCAAGTTTGGACAGGACAAGAGACCCAGTTCTTC.

This chain uses TRBV10-3 with TRBJ1-5; no clear D gene. The CDR3 loop spans 12 amino acids. CDR1 ENHRY and CDR2 SYGVKD come from the germline V gene. The V and J ends lost 5 bases and 6 bases respectively, with 8 bases between them. CDR3 amino acids: CAISISGQPQHF. CDR3 sequence (DNA): TGTGCCATCAGTATTTCGGGTCAGCCCCAGCATTTT.

V usage is TRBV6-1 and J usage is TRBJ2-7; 7 bases line up with TRBD1. J gave up 3 bases and V 7 bases, and 9 bases lay outside the gene matches. CDR3 size: 14 residues. Germline V gene data show CDR1 as MNHNS and CDR2 as SASEGT. In DNA, the CDR3 is TGTGCCAGCATTTTCGACAGGGTTAACTACGAGCAGTACTTC. Translation: CASIFDRVNYEQYF.

This clonotype was counted between two and nine times. The chain couples TRBV5-6 to TRBJ2-7; 10 bases are a match to TRBD2. The germline gives CDR1 SGHDT, CDR2 YYEEEE. This CDR3 is built from 16 residues. Unmatched junction bases numbered 14, after V lost 4 bases and J lost 7 bases. CDR3 nucleotides: TGTGCCAGCAGCCCGCTCCCTAGCGGGGGCTACTTGGAGCAGTACTTC. Its protein product is CASSPLPSGGYLEQYF.

This clonotype showed up just a few times. This sequence joins TRBV7-6 and TRBJ2-1; D remains unclear. CDR1 and CDR2 from the germline V gene are SGHVS and FNYEAQ. The CDR3 is 11 amino acids. The V gene lost 5 bases and the J gene lost 7 bases, with 6 bases spanning the gap. The CDR3 nucleotides are TGTGCCAGCAGCCGACAAAATGAGCAGTTCTTC. Translated: CASSRQNEQFF.

This chain joins TRBV2 and TRBJ1-2; D not certain. The length of the CDR3 is 16 residues. Germline-derived CDR1 and CDR2 are SNHLY and FYNNEI. Deletions cut 4 bases from V and 4 bases from J, with 19 bases between. The CDR3 sequence: CASSGLRGRFSYGYTF. The CDR3 DNA is TGTGCCAGCAGTGGCCTCCGGGGTCGTTTCAGCTATGGCTACACCTTC.

The chain combines TRBV24-1 with TRBJ2-1; D not resolved. Between the trimmed V and J ends, which lost 5 bases and 13 bases, there was a span of 11 bases. This CDR3 spans 11 amino acids. In germline, CDR1 is KGHDR, CDR2 SFDVKD. The CDR3 region has the DNA TGTGCCACCAGTGTTGAAGCTAGACAGTTCTTC. Protein sequence: CATSVEARQFF.

The chain recombines TRBV27 with TRBJ2-3, with D possibly matching TRBD2 (6 bases). V shed 2 bases and J shed 6 bases, with 12 bases lying between them. The CDR3 sequence is 14 residues long. Looked up from germline, CDR1 is MNHEY and CDR2 is SMNVEV (reference sequence). The DNA of the CDR3 is TGTGCCAGCAGTTTACTTGCGGGGCTTGATACGCAGTATTTT. Translated: CASSLLAGLDTQYF.